One sample yielded the 13 T cell receptor beta chains listed below, sequenced in a study of T cells in Graves' hyperthyroidism and ophthalmopathy (dated by TCRdb to between 2019 and 2020). Library preparation employed multiplex PCR. Sequencing used an Illumina HiSeq 2000. Amplification of TCR beta CDR3 regions was carried out from RNA transcripts. For the first round of RT-PCR on the TCR CDR3, the HTBI primer set was used together with the Qiagen OneStep RT-PCR kit. The public reads were reanalyzed by TCRdb: fastp trimming at Q25, MiXCR alignment, in-frame beta chains only. Every distinct CDR3 protein forms one entry, paired with its most common genes and DNA. In this sample the table shows 400,000 or so distinct CDR3 sequences, around an eighth of which occur a single time. The ten top clones hold 25% to 30% of the sample. Sequenced sample: blood. Every receptor here comes from a man between 50 and 59 years old with Graves' ophthalmopathy.

Only a few counts were recorded for this clonotype. The chain is built from TRBV9 and TRBJ1-6; D perhaps matches TRBD1 (5 bases). V lost 3 bases to trimming and J lost 13 bases, with 14 bases between them. Germline V lookup: CDR1 SGDLS, CDR2 YYNGEE. The CDR3 length is 13 residues. The CDR3 nucleotides are TGTGCCAGCAGCGCCGAGGCGGGGGACCCCCTCCACTTT. Amino acids: CASSAEAGDPLHF. Full variable domain (missing parts from reference TRBV9 and TRBJ1-6): DSGVTQTPKHLITATGQRVTLRCSPRSGDLSVYWYQQSLDQGLQFLIQYYNGEERAKGNILERFSAQQFPDLHSELNLSSLELGDSALYFCASSAEAGDPLHFGNGTRLTVT.

This clonotype was detected a few times. V usage is TRBV10-3 and J usage is TRBJ2-2, with no clear D. Germline V gene lookup returns CDR1 ENHRY and CDR2 SYGVKD. This CDR3 contains 10 residues. The V and J ends lost 10 bases and 7 bases respectively, with 7 bases between them. CDR3 nucleotide sequence: TGTGCCAGTGGCGACGGGGAGCTGTTTTTT. Its protein product is CASGDGELFF.

The table lists this clonotype with many counts. This chain uses TRBV20-1 with TRBJ2-7, with 15 bases aligning to TRBD2. J was trimmed by 3 bases and V by 1 base; bases with no gene match: 7. This CDR3 spans 17 amino acids. CDR1 and CDR2 (germline): DFQATT, SNEGSKA (reference sequence). CDR3 nucleotide sequence: TGCAGTGCTAGAGCCGGGACTAGCGGGAGGATTAACTACGAGCAGTACTTC. This gives the protein CSARAGTSGRINYEQYF.

As to this clonotype: At one end, the junction sequence differs from germline, possibly due to a read error. The genes are TRBV12-3 or TRBV12-4 and TRBJ1-2; D is unresolved. This CDR3 comprises 12 residues. The CDR3 bases are TGTGCCAGCACTTTAGCTAACTATGGCTACACCTTC. It encodes CASTLANYGYTF.

There are a few counts of this clonotype. The chain couples TRBV19 to TRBJ1-1; 7 nucleotides align to TRBD1. The CDR3 spans 14 residues. Germline values: CDR1 LNHDA, CDR2 SQIVND (reference sequence). V trimming: 4 bases; J trimming: 4 bases; junction bases outside the gene matches: 6. This CDR3 reads CASSTPTGPTEAFF. For the CDR3, the DNA is TGTGCCAGTAGTACCCCGACAGGGCCCACTGAAGCTTTCTTT.

The sample holds many counts of this clonotype. The rearrangement links TRBV5-1 to TRBJ2-5; D remains ambiguous. The length of the CDR3 is 14 residues. Trimming took off 4 bases at V and 1 base at J, with 11 bases between the two ends. Germline lookup yields CDR1 SGHRS and CDR2 YFSETQ. CDR3 loop: CASSPQPPQETQYF. The CDR3 nucleotides are TGCGCCAGCAGCCCACAGCCGCCCCAAGAGACCCAGTACTTC.

This clonotype came up a few times. This chain uses TRBV5-1 with TRBJ2-7; 10 nucleotides align to TRBD2. Germline V lookup: CDR1 SGHRS, CDR2 YFSETQ. The CDR3 has 15 amino acids. Losses at the gene ends were 2 bases for V and 4 bases for J; bases not matched to a gene: 6. DNA for the CDR3: TGCGCCAGCAGCTTCTTAGCGGGAGGACTATACGAGCAGTACTTC. Translation: CASSFLAGGLYEQYF.

The genes are TRBV20-1 and TRBJ1-3; 7 nucleotides line up with TRBD1. The germline V gene encodes CDR1 DFQATT and CDR2 SNEGSKA (reference sequence). This CDR3 region has 16 residues. J gave up 4 bases and V 0 bases, and 9 bases lay outside the gene matches. CDR3 nucleotide sequence: TGCAGTGCTAGAGATGCCCAGGGGGATCCCGGAAACACCATATATTTT. Its translation is CSARDAQGDPGNTIYF.

This clonotype has only a few counts. The chain links TRBV6-1 to TRBJ1-2; the match to TRBD1 covers 8 bases. After removal of 1 base from V and 7 bases from J, the junction contained 8 bases not matched to a gene. Per the germline V gene, CDR1 is MNHNS and CDR2 is SASEGT. CDR3 length: 15 residues. The CDR3 region has the DNA TGTGCCAGCAGTGAAGGCGCAGGGGGCAGCTGTGGCTACACCTTC. Its protein is CASSEGAGGSCGYTF.

Many counts were recorded for this clonotype. The V gene is TRBV6-2 or TRBV6-3, the J gene TRBJ2-1; TRBD1 aligns across 9 bases. The germline CDR1 and CDR2 sequences are MNHEY and SVGEGT. V lost 0 bases to trimming and J lost 4 bases; unmatched junction nucleotides: 7. This CDR3 has 17 residues. The CDR3 region has the DNA TGTGCCAGCAGTTACTCGCTTGAGGGACAGGGATACAATGAGCAGTTCTTC. Amino acids: CASSYSLEGQGYNEQFF.

This clonotype was found many times. The V call is TRBV11-2, the J call TRBJ2-1; TRBD2 aligns across 12 bases. The V gene end was trimmed by 5 bases and the J gene end by 4 bases; junction bases not matched to a gene: 6. This CDR3 has 16 residues. Germline V gene sequence: CDR1 SGHAT, CDR2 FQNNGV. CDR3 sequence: CASSRTSGNLYNEQFF. CDR3 sequence (DNA): TGTGCCAGCAGCAGGACTAGCGGGAATCTGTACAATGAGCAGTTCTTC.

This clonotype has ten or more counts. The chain links TRBV28 to TRBJ2-7, with no clear D. The CDR3 has 16 residues. The germline gives CDR1 MDHEN, CDR2 SYDVKM. Trimming shortened V by 2 bases and J by 0 bases, and 14 bases separated the two germline ends. CDR3 amino acids: CASSLPTGRSSYEQYF. CDR3 bases: TGTGCCAGCAGTTTACCCACCGGCCGTAGCTCCTACGAGCAGTACTTC.

The CDR3 spells CASSMGDRVVFF. In nucleotides, the CDR3 is TGTGCCAGCAGCATGGGGGACAGGGTGGTGTTTTTT. The genes are TRBV7-8 and TRBJ2-2, with 9 bases matching TRBD1. V lost 5 bases to trimming and J lost 15 bases; unmatched junction nucleotides: 7. The germline CDR1 and CDR2 sequences are SGHVS and FQNEAQ. This CDR3 has 12 amino acids.